These 32 T cell receptor beta chains originate from one sample sequenced in a study of blood T cell repertoires in COVID-19. Measured with immunoSEQ multiplex PCR; TCRdb has only the in-frame clones, and not every one. The profile shows about 34,000 clones, approximately 82% of them singletons. Specimen: peripheral blood. The origin of the receptors is a woman aged 55-70 years with acute or convalescent COVID-19.

This clone was counted only a few times. The chain is built from TRBV19 and TRBJ1-5, with 7 bases that match TRBD1. The length of the CDR3 is 12 residues. V trimming: 6 bases; J trimming: 11 bases; junction bases outside the gene matches: 7. Germline V gene lookup returns CDR1 LNHDA and CDR2 SQIVND (reference sequence). Here the CDR3 DNA reads TGTGCCAGTAGCCTACCCAGGGGGGCCCAGCATTTT. As protein: CASSLPRGAQHF.

The rearrangement uses TRBV6-5 and TRBJ1-3, with 8 positions matching TRBD1. The V segment lost 7 bases and the J segment 2 bases; nucleotides outside the gene matches: 7. Germline V gene lookup returns CDR1 MNHEY and CDR2 SVGAGI. This CDR3 has 15 amino acids. CDR3 DNA sequence: TGTGCCAGCACACGGACAGGGTTGGCTGGAAACACCATATATTTT. It translates to CASTRTGLAGNTIYF.

The V and J genes are TRBV20-1 and TRBJ2-1; D remains ambiguous. Germline V gives CDR1 DFQATT, CDR2 SNEGSKA (reference sequence). Trimming shortened V by 0 bases and J by 7 bases, and 4 bases separated the two germline ends. The CDR3 sequence is 11 residues long. CDR3 loop: CSARDANEQFF. Here the CDR3 DNA reads TGCAGTGCTAGAGATGCGAATGAGCAGTTCTTC.

The chain has TRBV27 and TRBJ1-2, with D maybe TRBD1 (6 bases). The germline V gene has CDR1 MNHEY and CDR2 SMNVEV (reference sequence). The CDR3 length is 19 residues. V shed 5 bases and J shed 5 bases, with 30 bases lying between them. The CDR3 protein is CASSRDGSGGRTVFYGYTF. CDR3 sequence (DNA): TGTGCCAGCAGTCGCGACGGATCGGGCGGCCGGACAGTATTTTATGGCTACACCTTC.

This chain connects TRBV11-2 to TRBJ1-2; D ambiguous. V lost 0 bases to trimming and J lost 12 bases, with 17 bases between them. The CDR3 totals 14 residues. The germline CDR1 and CDR2 sequences are SGHAT and FQNNGV. This chain's CDR3 is CASSLDRTAFLDTF. CDR3 sequence (DNA): TGTGCCAGCAGCTTAGACCGGACTGCATTCTTGGACACCTTC.

V usage is TRBV19 and J usage is TRBJ1-2, with 9 bases that match TRBD1. V lost 4 bases, J lost 7 bases, and 10 bases stayed unmatched. The germline V gene encodes CDR1 LNHDA and CDR2 SQIVND (reference sequence). The CDR3 totals 15 residues. For the CDR3, the DNA is TGTGCCAGTAGTACCACCCCGACAGGGGGAAGTGGCTACACCTTC. It is translated as CASSTTPTGGSGYTF.

This rearrangement joins TRBV5-4 to TRBJ1-1; 9 bases agree with TRBD1. V gave up 3 bases and J gave up 11 bases; unmatched junction bases: 8. Per germline, CDR1 SGHNT and CDR2 YYREEE (reference sequence). This CDR3 is built from 13 residues. The CDR3 spells CASSSGDRAVAFF. The CDR3 DNA reads as TGTGCCAGCAGCTCAGGGGACAGGGCGGTTGCTTTCTTT.

The chain recombines TRBV7-3 with TRBJ2-3, with D possibly being TRBD2 (5 bases). From germline, CDR1 is SGHTA and CDR2 FQGTGA. V dropped 5 bases and J dropped 2 bases, with 14 bases sitting between them. The CDR3 has 15 amino acids. The chain's CDR3 is CASSPVPGYTDTQYF. The DNA of the CDR3 is TGTGCCAGCAGCCCTGTACCGGGATACACAGATACGCAGTATTTT. Full variable domain (remainder filled in from reference TRBV7-3 and TRBJ2-3): GAGVSQTPSNKVTEKGKYVELRCDPISGHTALYWYRQSLGQGPEFLIYFQGTGAADDSGLPNDRFFAVRPEGSVSTLKIQRTERGDSAVYLCASSPVPGYTDTQYFGPGTRLTVL.

This chain joins TRBV5-6 and TRBJ1-2, with D unclear. V gave up 1 base and J gave up 3 bases, with 19 bases separating them. Germline CDR1 and CDR2: SGHDT and YYEEEE. The CDR3 sequence is 17 residues long. The CDR3 loop is CASSLSGSPTYDYGYTF. In nucleotides, the CDR3 is TGTGCCAGCAGCTTGTCCGGCAGTCCGACTTACGACTATGGCTACACCTTC.

This clone was observed once. This chain joins TRBV7-3 and TRBJ2-5; 8 bases agree with TRBD2. The CDR3 is 14 residues long. Trimming took 3 bases from V and 4 from J; bases not matched to a gene: 4. CDR1 is SGHTA, CDR2 FQGTGA, per germline. CDR3 DNA: TGTGCCAGCAGCTTGTCGGCGGGGGGAGAGACCCAGTACTTC. Amino acids: CASSLSAGGETQYF.

This clone came up a few times. The genes are TRBV27 and TRBJ2-7, with 7 bases aligning to TRBD1. Germline assignment: CDR1 MNHEY and CDR2 SMNVEV (reference sequence). J gave up 4 bases and V 3 bases, and 6 bases lay outside the gene matches. The CDR3 is made up of 14 amino acids. The CDR3 sequence is CASSLKGGGYEQYF. CDR3 DNA: TGTGCCAGCAGTTTGAAAGGGGGCGGGTACGAGCAGTACTTC.

The gene calls are TRBV5-4 and TRBJ2-2; 10 bases line up with TRBD1. The CDR3 runs to 15 residues. Germline V gene data show CDR1 as SGHNT and CDR2 as YYREEE (reference sequence). The V and J ends lost 3 bases and 7 bases, in that order; junction bases with no gene match: 6. The CDR3 DNA is TGTGCCAGCAGCTCTCCGGGACAGGGGTTCGGGGAGCTGTTTTTT. Protein product: CASSSPGQGFGELFF.

The chain couples TRBV10-2 to TRBJ2-7; weak D call: TRBD1 (6 bases). The CDR3 loop spans 14 amino acids. V was clipped by 6 bases and J by 7 bases, with 19 bases between them. From germline, CDR1 is WSHSY and CDR2 SAAADI. The CDR3 is CASRPSTGPGEQYF. CDR3 DNA: TGCGCCAGCAGACCGTCGACAGGTCCGGGAGAGCAGTACTTC.

This clone was picked up one time. V usage is TRBV6-6 and J usage is TRBJ2-2; perhaps TRBD1 as D (5 bases). V dropped 6 bases and J dropped 1 base, with 9 bases sitting between them. Germline V CDR1 and CDR2: MNHNY, SVGAGI (reference sequence). The CDR3 sequence is 14 residues long. The CDR3 sequence is CASRPDRNTGELFF. CDR3 sequence (DNA): TGTGCCAGCAGACCCGACAGGAACACCGGGGAGCTGTTTTTT.

The chain employs TRBV2 and TRBJ2-4, with D maybe TRBD2 (6 bases). V was cut by 3 bases and J by 0 bases, with 9 bases left in between. This CDR3 region has 15 residues. Germline V gene data show CDR1 as SNHLY and CDR2 as FYNNEI. CDR3 sequence: CASSDRGLAKNIQYF. The DNA of the CDR3 is TGTGCCAGCAGTGACCGGGGACTAGCCAAAAACATTCAGTACTTC.

This sequence joins TRBV30 and TRBJ1-1; tentative D call: TRBD1 (5 bases). The CDR3 contains 17 residues. Germline lookup yields CDR1 GTSNPN and CDR2 SVGIG (reference sequence). Trimming removed 4 bases from V and 0 bases from J, with 21 bases in between. CDR3 residues: CAWTPRGWLFMNTEAFF. The CDR3, as DNA: TGTGCCTGGACCCCGCGGGGGTGGCTCTTTATGAACACTGAAGCTTTCTTT.

J is TRBJ2-7 and V is TRBV2; D perhaps matches TRBD2 (5 bases). The V end lost 7 bases, the J end lost 3 bases, and 10 bases lay between the germline ends. CDR1 SNHLY and CDR2 FYNNEI come from the germline V gene. CDR3 length: 12 residues. CDR3: CASTGIFYEQYF. The DNA of the CDR3 is TGTGCCAGCACCGGGATATTCTACGAGCAGTACTTC. Together with reference TRBV2 and TRBJ2-7, the CDR3 gives the full variable domain: EPEVTQTPSHQVTQMGQEVILRCVPISNHLYFYWYRQILGQKVEFLVSFYNNEISEKSEIFDDQFSVERPDGSNFTLKIRSTKLEDSAMYFCASTGIFYEQYFGPGTRLTVT.

This clone has a handful of counts. The chain uses TRBV6-5 and TRBJ2-1; 11 bases agree with TRBD2. V was clipped by 4 bases and J by 4 bases; unmatched bases: 0. The CDR3 is 14 amino acids. Germline-derived CDR1 and CDR2 are MNHEY and SVGAGI. The CDR3, as DNA: TGTGCCAGCAGTTCTAGCGGGGGGTACAATGAGCAGTTCTTC. Translation: CASSSSGGYNEQFF.

V gene TRBV7-7 combines with J gene TRBJ2-5, with a weak D call TRBD2 (6 bases). This CDR3 contains 14 residues. Between the trimmed V and J ends, which lost 4 bases and 1 base, there was a span of 10 bases. CDR1 is SSHAT, CDR2 FNYEAQ, per germline (reference sequence). The CDR3 loop reads CASSYPGLQETQYF. CDR3 sequence (DNA): TGTGCCAGCAGCTACCCGGGACTCCAAGAGACCCAGTACTTC.

The chain uses TRBV6-1 and TRBJ1-6; 7 positions agree with TRBD1. The CDR3 spans 17 residues. V trimming: 4 bases; J trimming: 7 bases; junction bases outside the gene matches: 13. The germline CDR1 and CDR2 sequences are MNHNS and SASEGT. CDR3 bases: TGTGCCAGCAGTGGTAGAAATCAGGGGGTAAAGAATTCACCCCTCCACTTT. This gives the protein CASSGRNQGVKNSPLHF.

This clone ranks as medium-sized. This chain uses TRBV5-1 with TRBJ2-3, with 7 bases that match TRBD2. This CDR3 region has 15 residues. CDR1 and CDR2 from the germline V gene are SGHRS and YFSETQ. J lost 1 base, V lost 5 bases, and 7 bases had no gene match. The DNA of the CDR3 is TGCGCCAGCAGACCACGGGGGGAGGGCACAGATACGCAGTATTTT. It yields the protein CASRPRGEGTDTQYF.

This chain connects TRBV5-6 to TRBJ2-7; D gene uncertain. CDR1 SGHDT and CDR2 YYEEEE come from the germline V gene. The germline V and J ends were trimmed by 0 bases and 1 base, with 14 bases remaining between them. The CDR3 runs 16 residues. CDR3 protein: CASSLAVEERSYEQYF. CDR3 sequence (DNA): TGTGCCAGCAGCTTGGCAGTCGAAGAGAGGTCCTACGAGCAGTACTTC.

In this sample, this clone turned up once. V is TRBV18 and J is TRBJ2-7, with a weak D call TRBD2 (5 bases). The CDR3 covers 13 residues. Trimming removed 6 bases at V and 5 bases at J, with 14 bases between. Germline V gene sequence: CDR1 KGHSH, CDR2 LQKENI. CDR3 bases: TGTGCCAGCTCCCAAGGGAGCGCGGACGAGCAGTACTTC. This translates into CASSQGSADEQYF. The whole variable domain, filled in from reference TRBV18 and TRBJ2-7, reads NAGVMQNPRHLVRRRGQEARLRCSPMKGHSHVYWYRQLPEEGLKFMVYLQKENIIDESGMPKERFSAEFPKEGPSILRIQQVVRGDSAAYFCASSQGSADEQYFGPGTRLTVT.

This chain connects TRBV5-4 to TRBJ1-1, with D uncertain. V lost 4 bases, J lost 4 bases, and 23 bases lay in between. The CDR3 has 17 amino acids. Germline assignment: CDR1 SGHNT and CDR2 YYREEE (reference sequence). DNA for the CDR3: TGTGCCAGCAGCCCCGACCCCCGGGGTTTTACCGTCACTGAAGCTTTCTTT. Translation gives CASSPDPRGFTVTEAFF.

The rearrangement uses TRBV6-5 and TRBJ1-4; tentatively, D is TRBD1 (5 bases). Germline V gives CDR1 MNHEY, CDR2 SVGAGI. The V end lost 6 bases, the J end lost 1 base, and 12 bases lay between the germline ends. This CDR3 region has 15 residues. The DNA of the CDR3 is TGTGCCAGCAGCCCCCTTCAGGGAACTAATGAAAAACTGTTTTTT. The encoded protein is CASSPLQGTNEKLFF.

This clone was picked up a small number of times. V is TRBV5-1 and J is TRBJ1-3; tentative D call: TRBD1 (5 bases). Trimming stripped 4 bases from V and 2 bases from J, with 10 bases between. The CDR3 loop spans 14 amino acids. Per the germline V gene, CDR1 is SGHRS and CDR2 is YFSETQ. CDR3 sequence: CASSPAGAGNTIYF. CDR3 DNA sequence: TGCGCCAGCAGCCCGGCGGGGGCTGGAAACACCATATATTTT.

This clone appeared a few times. V is TRBV5-5 and J is TRBJ1-2; 7 positions agree with TRBD1. The V segment lost 4 bases and the J segment 2 bases; nucleotides outside the gene matches: 14. The CDR3 is 17 residues long. Germline CDR1 is SGHKS and CDR2 is YYEKEE (reference sequence). The CDR3 DNA sequence: TGTGCCAGCAGCGTACGACAGGGTTCTGGGACGAACTATGGCTACACCTTC. The encoded protein is CASSVRQGSGTNYGYTF. The variable domain in full, with the rest retrieved from reference TRBV5-5 and TRBJ1-2, is DAGVTQSPTHLIKTRGQQVTLRCSPISGHKSVSWYQQVLGQGPQFIFQYYEKEERGRGNFPDRFSARQFPNYSSELNVNALLLGDSALYLCASSVRQGSGTNYGYTFGSGTRLTVV.

This clone is termed medium-sized. V is TRBV11-2 and J is TRBJ2-2; maybe TRBD2 (6 bases). V gave up 3 bases and J gave up 4 bases, with 12 bases separating them. This CDR3 has 15 amino acids. Germline loops: CDR1 SGHAT, CDR2 FQNNGV. The CDR3 DNA sequence: TGTGCCAGCAGCTTTCAGGCGGGGAGCACCGGGGAGCTGTTTTTT. It codes for CASSFQAGSTGELFF. The whole variable domain, filled in from reference TRBV11-2 and TRBJ2-2, reads EAGVAQSPRYKIIEKRQSVAFWCNPISGHATLYWYQQILGQGPKLLIQFQNNGVVDDSQLPKDRFSAERLKGVDSTLKIQPAKLEDSAVYLCASSFQAGSTGELFFGEGSRLTVL.

The V and J genes are TRBV30 and TRBJ2-2; 11 positions agree with TRBD1. Germline lookup yields CDR1 GTSNPN and CDR2 SVGIG (reference sequence). CDR3 size: 14 residues. Germline trimming cut 3 bases from V and 5 bases from J; bases unmatched to any gene: 2. The CDR3 sequence: CAWRGQGVTGELFF. The DNA for the CDR3 is TGTGCCTGGAGGGGACAGGGGGTGACCGGGGAGCTGTTTTTT.

The rearrangement uses TRBV28 and TRBJ2-4; TRBD2 aligns across 7 bases. Trimming took 4 bases from V and 0 from J; bases not matched to a gene: 9. The CDR3 is 17 residues long. Germline V CDR1 and CDR2: MDHEN, SYDVKM. The CDR3 bases are TGTGCCAGCAGTTCCGTTGGGGGAGGGCTAGCCAAAAACATTCAGTACTTC. It translates to CASSSVGGGLAKNIQYF. The full variable domain, in which reference TRBV28 and TRBJ2-4 provide the parts outside the CDR3, is DVKVTQSSRYLVKRTGEKVFLECVQDMDHENMFWYRQDPGLGLRLIYFSYDVKMKEKGDIPEGYSVSREKKERFSLILESASTNQTSMYLCASSSVGGGLAKNIQYFGAGTRLSVL.

This chain links TRBV6-5 with TRBJ2-1; possible D gene TRBD2, 5 bases. CDR1 is MNHEY and CDR2 is SVGAGI in the germline V gene. The CDR3 extends over 12 amino acids. The V gene lost 6 bases and the J gene lost 4 bases, with 7 bases spanning the gap. The CDR3 region is CASSRGYNEQFF. The CDR3 DNA reads TGTGCCAGCAGCCGGGGTTACAATGAGCAGTTCTTC.

This clone was seen just once. The V call is TRBV19, the J call TRBJ1-4, with 7 bases identical to TRBD1. The CDR3 extends over 16 amino acids. The V segment lost 4 bases and the J segment 8 bases; nucleotides outside the gene matches: 13. Germline CDR1 is LNHDA and CDR2 is SQIVND (reference sequence). CDR3 nucleotides: TGTGCCAGTAGTACCCCCGGGGACAGTAGTTCAGAAAAACTGTTTTTT. As protein: CASSTPGDSSSEKLFF. Complete variable domain (other parts from reference TRBV19 and TRBJ1-4): DGGITQSPKYLFRKEGQNVTLSCEQNLNHDAMYWYRQDPGQGLRLIYYSQIVNDFQKGDIAEGYSVSREKKESFPLTVTSAQKNPTAFYLCASSTPGDSSSEKLFFGSGTQLSVL.